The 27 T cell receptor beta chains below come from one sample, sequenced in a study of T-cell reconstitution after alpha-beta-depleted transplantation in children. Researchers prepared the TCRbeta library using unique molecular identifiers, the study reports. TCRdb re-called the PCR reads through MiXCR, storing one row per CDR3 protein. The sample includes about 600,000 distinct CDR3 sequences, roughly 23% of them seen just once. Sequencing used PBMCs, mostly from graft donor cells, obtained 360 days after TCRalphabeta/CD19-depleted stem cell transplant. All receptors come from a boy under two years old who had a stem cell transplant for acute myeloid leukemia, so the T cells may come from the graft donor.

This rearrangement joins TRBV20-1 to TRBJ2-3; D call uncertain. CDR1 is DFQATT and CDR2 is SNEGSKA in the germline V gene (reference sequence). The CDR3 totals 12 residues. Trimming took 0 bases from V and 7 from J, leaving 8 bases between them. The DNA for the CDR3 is TGCAGTGCTAGAGATCGGGCCTATACGCAGTATTTT. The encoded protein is CSARDRAYTQYF.

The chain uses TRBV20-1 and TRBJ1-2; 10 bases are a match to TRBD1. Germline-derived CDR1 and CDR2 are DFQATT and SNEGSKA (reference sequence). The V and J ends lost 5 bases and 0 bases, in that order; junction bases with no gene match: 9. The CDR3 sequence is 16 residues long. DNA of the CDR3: TGCAGTGCTGGGCGGGACAGGGGCAACACTAACTATGGCTACACCTTC. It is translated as CSAGRDRGNTNYGYTF.

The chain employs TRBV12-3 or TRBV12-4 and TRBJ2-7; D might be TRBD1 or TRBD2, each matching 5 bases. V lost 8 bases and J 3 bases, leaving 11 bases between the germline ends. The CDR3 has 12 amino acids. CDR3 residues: CASRWGIYEQYF. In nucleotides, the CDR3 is TGTGCCAGCCGCTGGGGGATCTACGAGCAGTACTTC.

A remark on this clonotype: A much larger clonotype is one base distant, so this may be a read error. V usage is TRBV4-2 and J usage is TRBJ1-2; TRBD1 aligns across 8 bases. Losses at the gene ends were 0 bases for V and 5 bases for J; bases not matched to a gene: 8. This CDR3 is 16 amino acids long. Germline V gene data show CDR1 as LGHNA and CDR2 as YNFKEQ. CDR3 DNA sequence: TGTGCCAGCAGCCAAGAGGGGATACAGGGGGTATATGGCTACACCTTC. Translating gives CASSQEGIQGVYGYTF.

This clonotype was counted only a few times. The CDR3, as DNA: TGTGCCAGCAGTTTATCGCCCGGGACAGTGGACGAAAAACTGTTTTTT. Translated, it gives CASSLSPGTVDEKLFF. The chain has TRBV27 and TRBJ1-4, with 7 bases matching TRBD1. This CDR3 region has 16 residues. Per germline, CDR1 MNHEY and CDR2 SMNVEV (reference sequence). V was clipped by 0 bases and J by 8 bases; unmatched bases: 9.

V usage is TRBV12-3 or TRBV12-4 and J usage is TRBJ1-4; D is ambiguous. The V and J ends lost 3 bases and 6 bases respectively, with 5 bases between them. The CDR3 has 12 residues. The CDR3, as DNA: TGTGCCAGCAGTTTCGGAGATGAAAAACTGTTTTTT. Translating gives CASSFGDEKLFF.

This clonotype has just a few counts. In DNA, the CDR3 is TGTGCCAGCAGTTACGGGGACCCACAAGAAAGCAATCAGCCCCAGCATTTT. It encodes CASSYGDPQESNQPQHF. This chain links TRBV6-5 with TRBJ1-5, with a tentative D call TRBD1 (5 bases). V lost 2 bases and J lost 1, with 15 bases in between. CDR1 and CDR2 (germline): MNHEY, SVGAGI. CDR3 length equals 17 residues.

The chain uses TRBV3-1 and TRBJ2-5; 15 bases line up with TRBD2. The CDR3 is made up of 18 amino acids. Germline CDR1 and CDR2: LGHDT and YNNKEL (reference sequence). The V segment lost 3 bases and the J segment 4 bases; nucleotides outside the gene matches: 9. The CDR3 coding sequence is TGTGCCAGCAGCCACGGGACTAAGGGACTAGCGGGGGGAGAGACCCAGTACTTC. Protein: CASSHGTKGLAGGETQYF.

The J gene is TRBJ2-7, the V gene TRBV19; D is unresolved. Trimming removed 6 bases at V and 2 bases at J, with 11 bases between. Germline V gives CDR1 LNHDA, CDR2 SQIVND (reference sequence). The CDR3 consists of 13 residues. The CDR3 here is CASSSGRTYEQYF. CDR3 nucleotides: TGTGCCAGTAGCTCGGGCAGGACCTACGAGCAGTACTTC.

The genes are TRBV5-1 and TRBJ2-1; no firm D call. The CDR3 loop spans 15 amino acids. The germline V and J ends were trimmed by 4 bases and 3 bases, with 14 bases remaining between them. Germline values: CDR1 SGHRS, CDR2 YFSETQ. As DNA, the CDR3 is TGCGCCAGCAGCAATGGACGGTGGGACTACAATGAGCAGTTCTTC. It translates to CASSNGRWDYNEQFF.

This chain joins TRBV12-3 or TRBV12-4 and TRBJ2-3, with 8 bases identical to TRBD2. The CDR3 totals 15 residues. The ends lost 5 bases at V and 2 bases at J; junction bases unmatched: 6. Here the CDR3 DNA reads TGTGCCAGCAGTGGCTTTAGCGGGGACACAGATACGCAGTATTTT. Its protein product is CASSGFSGDTDTQYF.

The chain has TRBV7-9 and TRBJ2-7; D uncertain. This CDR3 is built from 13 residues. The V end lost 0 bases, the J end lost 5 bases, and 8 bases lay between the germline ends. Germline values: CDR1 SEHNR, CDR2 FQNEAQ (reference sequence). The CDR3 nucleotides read TGTGCCAGCAGCTTAGCGGGCGCGGACGAGCAGTACGTC. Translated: CASSLAGADEQYV.

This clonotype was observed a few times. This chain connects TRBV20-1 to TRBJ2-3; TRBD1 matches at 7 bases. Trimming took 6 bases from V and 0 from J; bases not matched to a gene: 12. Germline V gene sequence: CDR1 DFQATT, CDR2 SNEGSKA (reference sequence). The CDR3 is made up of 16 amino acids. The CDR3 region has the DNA TGCAGTGCCATCGACAGGGAAGTCTCTAGCACAGATACGCAGTATTTT. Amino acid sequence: CSAIDREVSSTDTQYF.

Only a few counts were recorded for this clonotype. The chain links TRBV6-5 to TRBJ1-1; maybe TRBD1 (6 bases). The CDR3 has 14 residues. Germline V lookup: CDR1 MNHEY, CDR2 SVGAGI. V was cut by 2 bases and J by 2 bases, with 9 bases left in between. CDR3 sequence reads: CASSYRQVNTEAFF. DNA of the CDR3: TGTGCCAGCAGTTACAGACAGGTCAACACTGAAGCTTTCTTT.

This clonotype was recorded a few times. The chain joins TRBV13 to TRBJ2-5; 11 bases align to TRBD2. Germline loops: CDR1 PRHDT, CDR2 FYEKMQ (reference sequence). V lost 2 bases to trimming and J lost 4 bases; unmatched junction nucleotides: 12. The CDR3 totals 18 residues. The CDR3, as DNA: TGTGCCAGCAGCTTAAGGCGGAGGCTAGCGGGGGGAGGAGAGACCCAGTACTTC. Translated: CASSLRRRLAGGGETQYF.

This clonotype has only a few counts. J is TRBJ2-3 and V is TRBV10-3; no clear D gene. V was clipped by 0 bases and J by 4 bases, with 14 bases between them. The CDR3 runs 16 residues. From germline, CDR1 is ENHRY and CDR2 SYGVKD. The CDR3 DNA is TGTGCCATCAGTGAGTCGACCTCAGGCCTCGCAGATACGCAGTATTTT. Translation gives CAISESTSGLADTQYF.

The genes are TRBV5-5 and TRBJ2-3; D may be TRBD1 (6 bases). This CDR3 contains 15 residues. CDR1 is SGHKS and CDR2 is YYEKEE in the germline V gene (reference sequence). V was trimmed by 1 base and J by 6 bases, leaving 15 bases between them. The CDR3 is CASSLSPQGMDTQYF. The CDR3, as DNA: TGTGCCAGCAGCTTGTCGCCACAGGGTATGGATACGCAGTATTTT.

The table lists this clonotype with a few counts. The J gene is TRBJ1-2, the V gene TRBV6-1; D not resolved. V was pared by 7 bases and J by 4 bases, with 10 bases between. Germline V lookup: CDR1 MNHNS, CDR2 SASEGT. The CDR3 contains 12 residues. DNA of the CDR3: TGTGCCAGCATGACGGATCTCTATGGCTACACCTTC. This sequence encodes CASMTDLYGYTF.

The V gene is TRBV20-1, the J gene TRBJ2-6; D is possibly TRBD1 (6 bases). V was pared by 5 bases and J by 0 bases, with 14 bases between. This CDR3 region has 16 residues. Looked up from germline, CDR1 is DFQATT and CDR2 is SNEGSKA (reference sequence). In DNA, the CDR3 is TGCAGTGCTCAACAGGGTACCCTCTCTGGGGCCAACGTCCTGACTTTC. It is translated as CSAQQGTLSGANVLTF.

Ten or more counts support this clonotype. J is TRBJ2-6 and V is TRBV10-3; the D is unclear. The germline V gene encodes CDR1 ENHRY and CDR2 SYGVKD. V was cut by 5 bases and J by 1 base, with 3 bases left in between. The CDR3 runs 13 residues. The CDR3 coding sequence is TGTGCCATCAGTCCATCTGGGGCCAACGTCCTGACTTTC. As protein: CAISPSGANVLTF.

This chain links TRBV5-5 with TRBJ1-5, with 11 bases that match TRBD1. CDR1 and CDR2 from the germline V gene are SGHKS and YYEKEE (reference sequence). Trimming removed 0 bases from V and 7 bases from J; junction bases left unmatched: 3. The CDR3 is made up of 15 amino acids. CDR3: CASSLGTGGPQPQHF. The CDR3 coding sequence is TGTGCCAGCAGCTTGGGGACAGGGGGCCCACAGCCCCAGCATTTT.

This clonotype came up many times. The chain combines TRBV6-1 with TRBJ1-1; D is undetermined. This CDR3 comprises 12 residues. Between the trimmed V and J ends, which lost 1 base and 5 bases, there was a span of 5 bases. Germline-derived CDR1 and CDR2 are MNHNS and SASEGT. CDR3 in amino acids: CASSEGGTEAFF. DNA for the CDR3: TGTGCCAGCAGTGAAGGGGGTACTGAAGCTTTCTTT.

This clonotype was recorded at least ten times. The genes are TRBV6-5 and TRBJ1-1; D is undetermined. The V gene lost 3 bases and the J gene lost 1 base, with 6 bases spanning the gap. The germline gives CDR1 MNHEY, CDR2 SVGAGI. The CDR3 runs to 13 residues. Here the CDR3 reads CASSYSQNTEAFF. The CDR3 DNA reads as TGTGCCAGCAGTTATAGTCAGAACACTGAAGCTTTCTTT.

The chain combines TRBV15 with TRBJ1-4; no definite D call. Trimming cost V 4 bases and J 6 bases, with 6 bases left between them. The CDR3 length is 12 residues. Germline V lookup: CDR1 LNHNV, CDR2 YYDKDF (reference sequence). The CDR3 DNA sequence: TGTGCCACCAGCATAATATATGAAAAACTGTTTTTT. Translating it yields CATSIIYEKLFF.

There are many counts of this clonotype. The CDR3 here is CASSSPGTVYGYTF. The CDR3 nucleotides read TGTGCCAGCAGCTCCCCCGGGACAGTCTATGGCTACACCTTC. The chain combines TRBV6-1 with TRBJ1-2; 7 bases agree with TRBD1. Germline CDR1 and CDR2: MNHNS and SASEGT. The CDR3 has 14 amino acids. Trimming at V came to 6 bases and at J to 4 bases, leaving 8 bases not matched to a gene.

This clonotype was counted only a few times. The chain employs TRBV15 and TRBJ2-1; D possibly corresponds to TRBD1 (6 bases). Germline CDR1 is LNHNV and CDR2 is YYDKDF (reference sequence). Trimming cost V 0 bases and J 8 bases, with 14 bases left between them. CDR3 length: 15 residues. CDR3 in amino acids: CATSRDPSGEDEQFF. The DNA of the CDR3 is TGTGCCACCAGCAGAGATCCGTCAGGGGAAGATGAGCAGTTCTTC. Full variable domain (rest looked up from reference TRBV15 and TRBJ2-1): DAMVIQNPRYQVTQFGKPVTLSCSQTLNHNVMYWYQQKSSQAPKLLFHYYDKDFNNEADTPDNFQSRRPNTSFCFLDIRSPGLGDTAMYLCATSRDPSGEDEQFFGPGTRLTVL.

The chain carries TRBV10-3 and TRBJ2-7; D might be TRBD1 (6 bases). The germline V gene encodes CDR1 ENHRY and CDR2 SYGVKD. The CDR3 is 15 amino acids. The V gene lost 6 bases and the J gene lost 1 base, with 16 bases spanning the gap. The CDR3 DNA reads TGTGCCATCAGGACTGGACAGTCAACTTCCTACGAGCAGTACTTC. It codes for CAIRTGQSTSYEQYF.